Listed below are T cell receptor beta chains from one sample, sequenced in a study of blood T cells in healthy people across ages. TCRdb reanalysed the 5' RACE reads using MiXCR and keeps one entry per CDR3 protein. The data contain around 750,000 distinct CDR3 sequences, around half of them singletons. Input material: blood. The source is an elderly man in good health. Both conserved end residues are part of each CDR3. The D gene is left open where the match is weak. Only part of the rows carry a size: once, few, many, or a class if the clone is expanded.

J	D	size	V	CDR3	DNA
TRBJ2-7	TRBD2	.	TRBV6-5	CASGSGGPYEQYF	TGTGCCAGCGGAAGCGGGGGCCCCTACGAGCAGTACTTC
TRBJ2-5	.	.	TRBV5-1	CASSSEGKEIQYF	TGCGCCAGCAGCTCGGAGGGTAAAGAGATCCAGTACTTC
TRBJ1-1	.	.	TRBV29-1	CSGWEGTEAFF	TGCAGCGGGTGGGAGGGTACTGAAGCTTTCTTT
TRBJ2-6	.	.	TRBV6-5	CASSYIPGDLTF	TGTGCCAGCAGTTACATCCCGGGGGATTTGACTTTC
TRBJ2-4	.	.	TRBV5-1	CASSSEFSPKYF	TGCGCCAGCAGCTCGGAATTCTCACCTAAGTACTTC
TRBJ1-5	.	.	TRBV6-1	CASSETGTGFRSQHF	TGTGCCAGCAGTGAAACGGGGACCGGGTTTCGGTCCCAGCATTTT
TRBJ2-7	TRBD1	.	TRBV5-1	CASRPGQGVDEQYF	TGCGCCAGCAGACCTGGACAGGGGGTGGACGAGCAGTACTTC
TRBJ2-3	TRBD2	.	TRBV27	CASSPWGLAGDSDTQYF	TGTGCCAGCAGCCCTTGGGGATTAGCGGGAGATTCAGATACGCAGTATTTT
TRBJ2-5	.	many	TRBV29-1	CSELQGGETQYF	TGCAGCGAGCTACAGGGTGGTGAGACCCAGTACTTC
TRBJ2-3	.	.	TRBV10-3	CAISESFDGSTTTDTQYF	TGTGCCATCAGTGAGTCGTTTGACGGATCGACTACCACAGATACGCAGTATTTT
TRBJ2-1	.	.	TRBV7-9	CASNRRGGGDEQFF	TGTGCCAGCAACCGGAGGGGGGGAGGAGATGAGCAGTTCTTC
TRBJ2-7	TRBD2	.	TRBV5-6	CASSWGRAGAYNEQYF	TGTGCCAGCAGCTGGGGGCGAGCGGGAGCCTACAATGAGCAGTACTTC
TRBJ1-2	TRBD1	.	TRBV20-1	CSANRGLIPRYTF	TGCAGTGCTAACAGGGGGCTCATCCCCCGCTACACCTTC
TRBJ2-3	TRBD2	few	TRBV5-1	CASSLLRAGGSFPDTQYF	TGCGCCAGCAGCTTGTTAAGAGCGGGAGGGTCGTTTCCAGATACGCAGTATTTT
TRBJ2-1	TRBD2	few	TRBV12-3/TRBV12-4	CASSFNPAGAKDNEQFF	TGTGCCAGCAGTTTCAATCCAGCGGGAGCCAAGGACAATGAGCAGTTCTTC
TRBJ2-1	TRBD2	.	TRBV5-1	CASTKTSGIYNEQFF	TGCGCCAGCACCAAAACTAGCGGGATCTACAATGAGCAGTTCTTC
TRBJ2-5	TRBD2	.	TRBV20-1	CSALRGDQETQYF	TGCAGTGCTCTCCGGGGGGACCAAGAGACCCAGTACTTC
TRBJ2-7	.	few	TRBV25-1	CASNQGAYEQYF	TGTGCCAGCAACCAAGGGGCCTACGAGCAGTACTTC
TRBJ2-1	TRBD2	.	TRBV9	CASSVLGGGDYNEQFF	TGTGCCAGCAGCGTATTAGGCGGGGGGGATTACAATGAGCAGTTCTTC
TRBJ2-7	TRBD2	.	TRBV24-1	CATRARENYNEQYF	TGTGCCACCAGGGCGCGGGAGAACTACAATGAGCAGTACTTC
TRBJ2-7	TRBD2	.	TRBV20-1	CSARGARGEYEQYF	TGCAGTGCTAGAGGTGCTCGGGGGGAGTACGAGCAGTACTTC
TRBJ2-1	TRBD2	few	TRBV6-1	CASSPRGGLWASGSIEQFF	TGTGCCAGCAGTCCCCGTGGGGGGCTTTGGGCTAGCGGGAGCATTGAGCAGTTCTTC
TRBJ2-5	.	few	TRBV6-6	CASSYSGFSGVYNEQYF	TGTGCCAGCAGTTACTCGGGATTTAGCGGAGTTTACAATGAGCAGTACTTC
TRBJ2-7	.	.	TRBV3-1	CASSQVVHEQYF	TGTGCCAGCAGCCAAGTCGTCCACGAGCAGTACTTC
TRBJ2-5	.	.	TRBV20-1	CSARDRGLVGTQYF	TGCAGTGCTAGAGATCGGGGGCTGGTCGGAACCCAGTACTTC
TRBJ1-2	TRBD1	.	TRBV28	CASHIPGQGIYGYTF	TGTGCCAGCCACATACCGGGACAGGGAATCTATGGCTACACCTTC
TRBJ2-5	.	.	TRBV10-3	CAISESSSMETQYF	TGTGCCATCAGTGAGTCGTCTAGTATGGAGACCCAGTACTTC
TRBJ2-5	TRBD2	.	TRBV7-2	CASSATSGTETQYF	TGTGCCAGCAGCGCCACTAGCGGGACAGAGACCCAGTACTTC
TRBJ2-7	TRBD2	.	TRBV11-2	CASSLGASGERSSYEQYF	TGTGCCAGCAGCTTAGGCGCTAGCGGGGAGCGTAGCTCCTACGAGCAGTACTTC
TRBJ2-3	TRBD1	.	TRBV5-1	CASSLVSWDAGTGGRNTQYF	TGCGCCAGCAGCTTGGTCAGTTGGGACGCCGGGACAGGGGGCCGGAATACGCAGTATTTT
TRBJ2-5	TRBD2	.	TRBV12-5	CASMASGGETQYF	TGTGCTAGTATGGCTAGCGGGGGTGAGACCCAGTACTTC
TRBJ2-1	.	.	TRBV12-5	CASGLGGKYNEQFF	TGTGCTAGTGGTTTGGGCGGGAAATACAATGAGCAGTTCTTC
TRBJ1-2	.	few	TRBV2	CAGGTGGYTF	TGTGCTGGAGGGACCGGGGGCTACACCTTC